This T cell receptor (beta chain) was sequenced for a study of CD8 T cells in Susac syndrome. Trimming took 10 bases from V and 0 from J, leaving 14 bases between them. The CDR3 is made up of 14 amino acids. From germline, CDR1 is ENHRY and CDR2 SYGVKD. Reverse transcription used about 0.45 to 1 ug RNA and random hexamers. An immunoSEQ multiplex PCR amplified TCR beta CDR3 over 54 Vbeta and 13 Jbeta. TCRdb itself ran the immunoSEQ multiplex PCR reads through MiXCR, one entry per CDR3 protein. The table records around 190,000 distinct CDR3 sequences, around 94% of them present only once. The TCR was taken from a human donor with Susac syndrome. The chain has TRBV10-3 and TRBJ2-3; possible D gene TRBD2, 6 bases. The specimen was CD4+ T cells from PBMCs. CDR3 residues: CATGLSSSTDTQYF. CDR3 bases: TGTGCCACAGGACTATCGTCTAGCACAGATACGCAGTATTTT.